The 4 T cell receptor beta chains below come from one sample, sequenced in a study of blood T cells in healthy people across ages. For the second PCR, which ran for roughly 6 to 11 cycles, a sample-barcoded 5' primer and a J-beta primer mix were used. TCRdb called the 5' RACE reads again in MiXCR, with one record for every CDR3 protein. The sample holds some 1,800,000 distinct CDR3 sequences; 39% are singletons and the top ten take 23%. Sample: blood. Receptors were obtained from a human donor in good health.

This clonotype was recorded a few times. The chain uses TRBV4-3 and TRBJ2-4, with a weak D call TRBD2 (5 bases). The length of the CDR3 is 17 residues. The V gene lost 1 base and the J gene lost 1 base, with 14 bases spanning the gap. The germline V gene encodes CDR1 LGHNA and CDR2 YSLEER. The CDR3 DNA is TGCGCCAGCAGCCAAGGCGGCGGGCTGCGGGCCAAAAACATTCAGTACTTC. Translating it yields CASSQGGGLRAKNIQYF.

Only a few counts were recorded for this clonotype. V is TRBV7-2 and J is TRBJ1-1; D uncertain. Deletions cut 0 bases from V and 8 bases from J, with 10 bases between. Germline V gene sequence: CDR1 SGHTA, CDR2 FQGNSA. The CDR3 spans 13 residues. The CDR3 protein is CASSLAPGVEAFF. The CDR3 region has the DNA TGTGCCAGCAGCTTAGCCCCGGGAGTCGAAGCTTTCTTT. The variable domain in full, completed from reference TRBV7-2 and TRBJ1-1, reads GAGVSQSPSNKVTEKGKDVELRCDPISGHTALYWYRQSLGQGLEFLIYFQGNSAPDKSGLPSDRFSAERTGGSVSTLTIQRTQQEDSAVYLCASSLAPGVEAFFGQGTRLTVV.

The V call is TRBV5-5, the J call TRBJ2-4; 10 bases are shared with TRBD2. Per the germline V gene, CDR1 is SGHKS and CDR2 is YYEKEE (reference sequence). This CDR3 is built from 16 residues. The V segment lost 3 bases and the J segment 2 bases; nucleotides outside the gene matches: 5. CDR3 amino acids: CASSSSGGLTKNIQYF. For the CDR3, the DNA is TGTGCCAGCAGCTCTAGCGGGGGTCTAACCAAAAACATTCAGTACTTC.

J is TRBJ2-4 and V is TRBV20-1; D is possibly TRBD1 (6 bases). The V end lost 1 base, the J end lost 13 bases, and 17 bases lay between the germline ends. Looked up from germline, CDR1 is DFQATT and CDR2 is SNEGSKA (reference sequence). The CDR3 consists of 13 residues. The CDR3 nucleotides read TGCAGTGCTAGAGGGGAACGGGGACACGAACAGTACTTC. It translates to CSARGERGHEQYF.